These 17 T cell receptor beta chains came from one sample sequenced in a study of Ad26.COV2.S vaccination and SARS-CoV-2 variants. Treatment reported: approximately 18 received Ad26.COV2.S at low or high dose, single or two shots; 5 received placebo; per-sample allocation not given. The samples date from day 63 after the first vaccine or placebo injection. Clones were read by immunoSEQ multiplex PCR, and TCRdb kept only the in-frame ones, dropping some. The sample holds about 350,000 clones, 70% to 90% seen once. The sequences come from peripheral blood, collected in a trial of Ad26.COV2.S vaccine versus placebo. These receptor sequences come from a person between 18 and 65 years old who received the Ad26.COV2.S COVID-19 vaccine or a placebo.

This clone was picked up one time. The rearrangement links TRBV9 to TRBJ2-1, with D unclear. The CDR3 loop spans 14 amino acids. Germline V lookup: CDR1 SGDLS, CDR2 YYNGEE. V was clipped by 0 bases and J by 8 bases, with 12 bases between them. The CDR3 DNA is TGTGCCAGCAGCGTAGGTCGAATTAACGATGAGCAGTTCTTC. Translation gives CASSVGRINDEQFF.

The chain couples TRBV10-2 to TRBJ2-7, with a possible D match to TRBD1 (7 bases). Trimming stripped 6 bases from V and 4 bases from J, with 13 bases between. CDR3 length equals 13 residues. CDR1 WSHSY and CDR2 SAAADI come from the germline V gene. Here the CDR3 DNA reads TGCGCCAGCAGGCCAGGGGGGCAATACGAGCAGTACTTC. Residues: CASRPGGQYEQYF.

This chain uses TRBV12-2 with TRBJ2-2; TRBD2 reflects the table's D call only, with no check against the DNA. TRBV12-2 is assigned pseudogene status. The CDR3 is made up of 16 amino acids. The chain's CDR3 is CASRAPAGSPSGELFF. The CDR3 DNA sequence: TGTGCAAGTCGTGCCCCCGCGGGATCCCCGTCCGGGGAGCTGTTTTTT.

This clone was counted between two and nine times. This chain connects TRBV6-5 to TRBJ2-7; no clear D. V dropped 10 bases and J dropped 7 bases, with 14 bases sitting between them. Per the germline V gene, CDR1 is MNHEY and CDR2 is SVGAGI. This CDR3 spans 11 amino acids. The CDR3 coding sequence is TGTGCCACCCCGAAGGGCGAAGAGCAGTACTTC. It translates to CATPKGEEQYF.

The gene calls are TRBV9 and TRBJ1-2; TRBD1 aligns across 8 bases. V shed 3 bases and J 3 bases; nucleotides not matched to a gene: 4. This CDR3 contains 14 residues. Germline V gene data show CDR1 as SGDLS and CDR2 as YYNGEE. As DNA, the CDR3 is TGTGCCAGCAGCGCTCAGGGGGCGGACTATGGCTACACCTTC. It yields the protein CASSAQGADYGYTF.

The rearrangement joins TRBV6-6 to TRBJ2-7, with D unresolved. The CDR3 sequence is 13 residues long. The germline V and J ends were trimmed by 7 bases and 0 bases, with 10 bases remaining between them. Germline values: CDR1 MNHNY, CDR2 SVGAGI (reference sequence). The CDR3 loop reads CASNSQSSYEQYF. In DNA form, the CDR3 reads TGTGCCAGCAACTCCCAGAGCTCCTACGAGCAGTACTTC.

The rearrangement links TRBV28 to TRBJ1-6, with TRBD1 matching over 11 bases. In germline, CDR1 is MDHEN, CDR2 SYDVKM. The CDR3 is made up of 15 amino acids. V shed 6 bases and J 9 bases; nucleotides not matched to a gene: 7. CDR3 DNA: TGTGCCAGCAGAACCTTCGGGACAGGGGGTTCACCCCTCCACTTT. Residues: CASRTFGTGGSPLHF.

V and J are TRBV5-1 and TRBJ2-3; D unresolved. The length of the CDR3 is 12 residues. Germline-derived CDR1 and CDR2 are SGHRS and YFSETQ. Trimming stripped 1 base from V and 6 bases from J, with 6 bases between. The CDR3 coding sequence is TGCGCCAGCAGCTTGCGCCCGGATACGCAGTATTTT. As protein: CASSLRPDTQYF.

This clone was picked up many times. The V call is TRBV9, the J call TRBJ2-5; D is perhaps TRBD2 (5 bases). V lost 3 bases to trimming and J lost 1 base, with 19 bases between them. This CDR3 region has 17 residues. Per germline, CDR1 SGDLS and CDR2 YYNGEE. CDR3 loop: CASSAPLLGGVQETQYF. CDR3 coding DNA: TGTGCCAGCAGCGCCCCACTGCTCGGAGGCGTCCAAGAGACCCAGTACTTC. The entire variable domain, with the rest obtained from reference TRBV9 and TRBJ2-5, is as follows: DSGVTQTPKHLITATGQRVTLRCSPRSGDLSVYWYQQSLDQGLQFLIQYYNGEERAKGNILERFSAQQFPDLHSELNLSSLELGDSALYFCASSAPLLGGVQETQYFGPGTRLLVL.

The J gene is TRBJ1-1, the V gene TRBV7-8; no firm D call. The CDR3 runs to 14 residues. Trimming shortened V by 4 bases and J by 4 bases, and 13 bases separated the two germline ends. Germline loops: CDR1 SGHVS, CDR2 FQNEAQ. The CDR3 sequence is CASSSREGSTEAFF. CDR3 DNA sequence: TGTGCCAGCAGCTCGAGGGAGGGAAGCACTGAAGCTTTCTTT.

V usage is TRBV6-2 or TRBV6-3 and J usage is TRBJ2-1; D might be TRBD1 (5 bases). Per the germline V gene, CDR1 is MNHEY and CDR2 is SVGEGT. The CDR3 spans 12 residues. The V end lost 0 bases, the J end lost 12 bases, and 9 bases lay between the germline ends. The CDR3 coding sequence is TGTGCCAGCAGTTACTCAGGACATATGCAGTTCTTC. Translating gives CASSYSGHMQFF.

This clone was detected only a few times. V gene TRBV28 combines with J gene TRBJ2-7; D might be TRBD1 or TRBD2, each matching 5 bases. In germline, CDR1 is MDHEN, CDR2 SYDVKM. V lost 5 bases to trimming and J lost 2 bases, with 16 bases between them. This CDR3 has 15 residues. The CDR3 spells CASSTPGRLTYEQYF. In DNA, the CDR3 is TGTGCCAGCAGTACTCCGGGACGCCTTACCTACGAGCAGTACTTC.

Points on this clone: Other nucleotide sequences from this sample produce the same CDR3. The chain uses TRBV9 and TRBJ2-5; 7 nucleotides agree with TRBD2. The CDR3 runs to 14 residues. Germline CDR1 and CDR2: SGDLS and YYNGEE. V gave up 1 base and J gave up 2 bases; unmatched junction bases: 2. CDR3 nucleotides: TGTGCCAGCAGCGTATCCGGGGGGCAAGAGACCCAGTACTTC. Translated, it gives CASSVSGGQETQYF.

The chain has TRBV4-3 and TRBJ2-1; tentative D call: TRBD2 (5 bases). Germline CDR1 reads LGHNA; CDR2 reads YSLEER. This CDR3 comprises 16 residues. V lost 0 bases to trimming and J lost 7 bases, with 16 bases between them. The CDR3 coding sequence is TGCGCCAGCAGCCAAGATCGTGACGGTTCGGGGAATGAGCAGTTCTTC. It yields the protein CASSQDRDGSGNEQFF.

The CDR3 loop reads CASKQLAAGLVSQYF. DNA of the CDR3: TGTGCCAGCAAACAACTAGCGGCCGGGCTGGTGAGCCAGTACTTC. The chain is built from TRBV27 and TRBJ2-5; 8 bases line up with TRBD2. Germline CDR1 is MNHEY and CDR2 is SMNVEV (reference sequence). The CDR3 has 15 residues. With 7 bases clipped from V and 10 bases from J, the junction kept 17 bases outside the gene matches.

This clone came up a few times. DNA of the CDR3: TGTGCCAGCAGTGAAAGGCAGGGTTTATTTGGGGCCAACGTCCTGACTTTC. Its translation is CASSERQGLFGANVLTF. The rearrangement joins TRBV6-1 to TRBJ2-6; tentatively, D is TRBD1 (5 bases). V dropped 2 bases and J dropped 3 bases, with 14 bases sitting between them. Germline V gene lookup returns CDR1 MNHNS and CDR2 SASEGT. The CDR3 has 17 residues.

This clone has only a few counts. The V gene is TRBV5-8, the J gene TRBJ2-1, with D unresolved. The CDR3 runs 13 residues. Trimming removed 1 base at V and 9 bases at J, with 11 bases between. Per the germline V gene, CDR1 is SGHTS and CDR2 is YDEGEE. CDR3 loop: CASSLHLGSEQFF. The CDR3 nucleotides read TGTGCCAGCAGCTTGCACCTGGGTAGTGAGCAGTTCTTC.